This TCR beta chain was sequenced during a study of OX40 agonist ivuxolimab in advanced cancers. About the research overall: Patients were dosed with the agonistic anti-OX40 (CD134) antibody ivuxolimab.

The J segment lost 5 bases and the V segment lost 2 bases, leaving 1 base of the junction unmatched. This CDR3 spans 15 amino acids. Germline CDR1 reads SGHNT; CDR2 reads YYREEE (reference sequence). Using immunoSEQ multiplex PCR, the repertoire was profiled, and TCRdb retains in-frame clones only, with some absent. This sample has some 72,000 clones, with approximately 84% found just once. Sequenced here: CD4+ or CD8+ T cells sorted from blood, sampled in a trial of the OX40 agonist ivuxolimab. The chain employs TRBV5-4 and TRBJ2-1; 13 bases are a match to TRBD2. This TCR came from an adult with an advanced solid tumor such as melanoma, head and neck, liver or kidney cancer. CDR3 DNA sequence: TGTGCCAGCAGCTTAACTAGCGGGGGGGACAATGAGCAGTTCTTC. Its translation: CASSLTSGGDNEQFF.